Each of the 27 T cell receptor beta chains below was sequenced from the same sample in a study of blood T cell repertoires in COVID-19. The repertoire was sequenced with immunoSEQ multiplex PCR; TCRdb's copy has only in-frame clones and lacks some. The sample shows 45,000 to 70,000 clones, 80% to 90% of them seen only once. The sequenced material came from peripheral blood. The receptors originated from a woman between 55 and 75 years old with COVID-19, enrolled during active disease.

This chain uses TRBV5-1 with TRBJ1-1; D may be TRBD1 (6 bases). CDR3 length: 15 amino acids. Trimming shortened V by 6 bases and J by 6 bases, and 21 bases separated the two germline ends. The germline V gene has CDR1 SGHRS and CDR2 YFSETQ. The CDR3 bases are TGCGCCAGCAAAACCAGACAGGATTCTTTCGCTGAAGCTTTCTTT. Residues: CASKTRQDSFAEAFF.

The chain has TRBV7-9 and TRBJ1-6; weak D call: TRBD1 (5 bases). V lost 5 bases, J lost 7 bases, and 12 bases lay in between. Germline values: CDR1 SEHNR, CDR2 FQNEAQ (reference sequence). The CDR3 has 14 residues. CDR3 in DNA: TGTGCCAGCAGCCAGGGACGGGAGAATTCACCCCTCCACTTT. The encoded protein is CASSQGRENSPLHF.

This clone was counted only a few times. The chain has TRBV3-1 (or the pseudogene TRBV3-2) and TRBJ1-1; no clear D gene. The germline V and J ends were trimmed by 4 bases and 11 bases, with 17 bases remaining between them. This CDR3 is 13 amino acids long. Germline lookup yields CDR1 LGHDT and CDR2 YNNKEL (reference sequence). DNA of the CDR3: TGTGCCAGCAGCCTAACCGCAGAGGGAGCTGCTTTCTTT. This codes for CASSLTAEGAAFF.

The chain has TRBV9 and TRBJ2-7; 9 bases are a match to TRBD1. With 0 bases clipped from V and 6 bases from J, the junction kept 7 bases outside the gene matches. The CDR3 is 15 amino acids. CDR1 and CDR2 from the germline V gene are SGDLS and YYNGEE. CDR3 sequence reads: CASSVGGQGAAEQYF. The CDR3 region has the DNA TGTGCCAGCAGCGTAGGGGGACAGGGTGCTGCCGAGCAGTACTTC.

V is TRBV10-3 and J is TRBJ2-1; 9 bases match TRBD1. Germline V lookup: CDR1 ENHRY, CDR2 SYGVKD. After removal of 2 bases from V and 1 base from J, the junction contained 3 bases not matched to a gene. The CDR3 sequence is 16 residues long. The CDR3 DNA is TGTGCCATCAGTGAGCCGACAGGGGGGTCCTACAATGAGCAGTTCTTC. This codes for CAISEPTGGSYNEQFF.

The rearrangement joins TRBV19 to TRBJ2-1; 11 bases agree with TRBD2. The CDR3 has 17 amino acids. Germline-derived CDR1 and CDR2 are LNHDA and SQIVND (reference sequence). Unmatched junction bases numbered 8, after V lost 4 bases and J lost 3 bases. The CDR3 is CASSTQRLAGNYNEQFF. The CDR3 nucleotides read TGTGCCAGTAGTACCCAGAGACTAGCGGGGAACTACAATGAGCAGTTCTTC.

This chain uses TRBV3-1 (or the pseudogene TRBV3-2) with TRBJ2-5; D might be TRBD2 (6 bases). Trimming took off 4 bases at V and 5 bases at J, with 20 bases between the two ends. CDR1 and CDR2 (germline): LGHDT, YNNKEL (reference sequence). The CDR3 covers 16 residues. The CDR3 region is CASSPPTAGLRETQYF. In nucleotides, the CDR3 is TGTGCCAGCAGCCCTCCCACAGCGGGCCTCCGGGAGACCCAGTACTTC.

The chain links TRBV10-3 to TRBJ2-7, with D maybe TRBD2 (6 bases). Germline values: CDR1 ENHRY, CDR2 SYGVKD. This CDR3 has 14 amino acids. V gave up 5 bases and J gave up 4 bases, with 15 bases separating them. CDR3 DNA sequence: TGTGCCATCAGTCCGTGGGAGGCGAGATACGAGCAGTACTTC. Protein product: CAISPWEARYEQYF.

On this clone itself: Other nucleotide sequences in the sample specify the same CDR3. The CDR3 loop reads CASSSSYEQYF. The CDR3 DNA is TGTGCCAGCAGCTCGTCCTACGAGCAGTACTTC. This chain joins TRBV13 and TRBJ2-7, with unresolved D. The V end was cut by 4 bases, the J end by 1 base, with 2 bases between. The length of the CDR3 is 11 residues. Per the germline V gene, CDR1 is PRHDT and CDR2 is FYEKMQ (reference sequence).

V gene TRBV24-1 combines with J gene TRBJ2-1; 11 bases align to TRBD2. After removal of 0 bases from V and 4 bases from J, the junction contained 1 base not matched to a gene. Per germline, CDR1 KGHDR and CDR2 SFDVKD. CDR3 length equals 16 residues. CDR3 loop: CATSDLRLAGYNEQFF. The CDR3 bases are TGTGCCACCAGTGATTTGCGACTAGCGGGGTACAATGAGCAGTTCTTC.

V is TRBV6-5 and J is TRBJ1-1; D perhaps matches TRBD1 (5 bases). Looked up from germline, CDR1 is MNHEY and CDR2 is SVGAGI. Trimming pared 6 bases from V and 0 bases from J, leaving 11 bases between. The CDR3 loop spans 14 amino acids. CDR3 sequence reads: CASRMGGLNTEAFF. The CDR3 nucleotides are TGTGCCAGCAGGATGGGGGGATTGAACACTGAAGCTTTCTTT.

This clone was seen once. This chain joins TRBV30 and TRBJ2-7; maybe TRBD2 (6 bases). The germline V gene encodes CDR1 GTSNPN and CDR2 SVGIG (reference sequence). The CDR3 covers 13 residues. Trimming removed 1 base from V and 4 bases from J, with 11 bases in between. The CDR3: CAWSGTILYEQYF. The CDR3 region has the DNA TGTGCCTGGAGTGGGACTATATTATACGAGCAGTACTTC.

The chain has TRBV27 and TRBJ1-1, with 7 bases that match TRBD1. The CDR3 consists of 14 residues. Trimming took 6 bases from V and 1 from J; bases not matched to a gene: 5. The V gene's germline CDR1 is MNHEY and CDR2 SMNVEV (reference sequence). The CDR3 DNA reads TGTGCCAGCAGCGCGGACAGGAGGAACACTGAAGCTTTCTTT. It translates to CASSADRRNTEAFF.

The chain joins TRBV4-1 to TRBJ2-6; 9 positions match TRBD1. Germline CDR1 and CDR2: MGHRA and YSYEKL. This CDR3 spans 18 amino acids. V lost 3 bases, J lost 1 base, and 7 bases stayed unmatched. CDR3 DNA: TGCGCCAGCAGCCACAGACAGGGGGTTAATTCTGGGGCCAACGTCCTGACTTTC. Translation: CASSHRQGVNSGANVLTF.

The chain links TRBV5-8 to TRBJ1-6; D gene unclear. This CDR3 comprises 16 residues. CDR1 and CDR2 from the germline V gene are SGHTS and YDEGEE. With 7 bases removed from V and 2 bases from J, the gap between germline ends came to 16 bases. For the CDR3, the DNA is TGTGCCAGCCATTACTACTCTATCGCCTATAATTCACCCCTCCACTTT. Protein sequence: CASHYYSIAYNSPLHF.

This clone has a single count. The CDR3 DNA sequence: TGTGCCTGGAGAGATGCAGGGGACATTGTACACTATGGCTACACCTTC. Its translation is CAWRDAGDIVHYGYTF. The chain combines TRBV30 with TRBJ1-2, with D perhaps matching TRBD1 (6 bases). Between the trimmed V and J ends, which lost 3 bases and 3 bases, there was a span of 20 bases. This CDR3 has 16 amino acids. The V gene's germline CDR1 is GTSNPN and CDR2 SVGIG (reference sequence). The whole variable domain, remainder taken from reference TRBV30 and TRBJ1-2, is SQTIHQWPATLVQPVGSPLSLECTVEGTSNPNLYWYRQAAGRGLQLLFYSVGIGQISSEVPQNLSASRPQDRQFILSSKKLLLSDSGFYLCAWRDAGDIVHYGYTFGSGTRLTVV.

Comment on this clone: The junction departs from the called germline gene at one end, perhaps through a read error. V and J are TRBV7-9 and TRBJ2-7; TRBD1 might be the D (5 bases). Germline assignment: CDR1 SEHNR and CDR2 FQNEAQ (reference sequence). The CDR3 is 14 residues long. CDR3 DNA sequence: TGTGCCAGCAAGGGGCAGGCAAATTCCTACGAACAGTACTTC. Translation: CASKGQANSYEQYF.

The CDR3 sequence: CASSPGQRNTGELFF. The CDR3 DNA sequence: TGCGCCAGCAGCCCCGGACAGAGAAACACCGGGGAGCTGTTTTTT. V gene TRBV5-1 combines with J gene TRBJ2-2, with D possibly being TRBD1 (6 bases). CDR1 and CDR2 from the germline V gene are SGHRS and YFSETQ. The CDR3 is 15 amino acids. Trimming shortened V by 4 bases and J by 2 bases, and 12 bases separated the two germline ends. Looking up the rest from reference TRBV5-1 and TRBJ2-2 gives the full variable domain: KAGVTQTPRYLIKTRGQQVTLSCSPISGHRSVSWYQQTPGQGLQFLFEYFSETQRNKGNFPGRFSGRQFSNSRSEMNVSTLELGDSALYLCASSPGQRNTGELFFGEGSRLTVL.

The chain has TRBV4-1 and TRBJ2-7; a possible D gene is TRBD2 (6 bases). CDR1 is MGHRA, CDR2 YSYEKL, per germline. This CDR3 is built from 15 residues. V was pared by 6 bases and J by 2 bases, with 17 bases between. The CDR3 DNA reads as TGCGCCAGCAGGGGGGAGGCACGGACTCCCTACGAGCAGTACTTC. Translated, it gives CASRGEARTPYEQYF.

The chain uses TRBV7-9 and TRBJ2-5; 8 bases agree with TRBD2. This CDR3 comprises 15 residues. Germline V gives CDR1 SEHNR, CDR2 FQNEAQ (reference sequence). V was pared by 5 bases and J by 5 bases, with 10 bases of the junction left unmatched. In nucleotides, the CDR3 is TGTGCCAGCAGCCCAGCGGGAGTGGGGTCGGAGACCCAGTACTTC. Translated: CASSPAGVGSETQYF.

The chain joins TRBV18 to TRBJ1-1; D gene ambiguous. The CDR3 has 14 residues. Germline lookup yields CDR1 KGHSH and CDR2 LQKENI. V was trimmed by 5 bases and J by 1 base, leaving 11 bases between them. The CDR3, as DNA: TGTGCCAGCTCAAGAACCGACACGAACACTGAAGCTTTCTTT. This encodes CASSRTDTNTEAFF.

The chain has TRBV19 and TRBJ2-3; D unresolved. Germline loops: CDR1 LNHDA, CDR2 SQIVND (reference sequence). Trimming cost V 3 bases and J 2 bases, with 6 bases left between them. This CDR3 comprises 13 residues. The chain's CDR3 is CASSMSDTDTQYF. In DNA, the CDR3 is TGTGCCAGTAGTATGAGTGACACAGATACGCAGTATTTT.

V gene TRBV6-5 combines with J gene TRBJ2-7; TRBD1 might be the D (6 bases). The V end lost 5 bases, the J end lost 2 bases, and 13 bases lay between the germline ends. CDR3 length: 14 residues. Germline V gives CDR1 MNHEY, CDR2 SVGAGI. The CDR3 DNA reads as TGTGCCAGCAGTAGACAGGAAGTCGCCTACGAGCAGTACTTC. Residues: CASSRQEVAYEQYF.

This clone was detected only once. This rearrangement joins TRBV7-9 to TRBJ2-7, with D possibly TRBD2 on 6 matching bases. CDR1 and CDR2 (germline): SEHNR, FQNEAQ (reference sequence). V lost 5 bases to trimming and J lost 2 bases, with 13 bases between them. This CDR3 spans 14 amino acids. Here the CDR3 reads CASSTSTGAYEQYF. The CDR3 DNA follows: TGTGCCAGCAGCACCTCGACGGGAGCCTACGAGCAGTACTTC.

J is TRBJ2-3 and V is TRBV27; D is uncertain. V was cut by 9 bases and J by 4 bases, with 20 bases left in between. The germline CDR1 and CDR2 sequences are MNHEY and SMNVEV (reference sequence). The CDR3 is made up of 15 amino acids. The CDR3 coding sequence is TGTGCCAGTTATCCAGGCCCCCCCATGGCAGATACGCAGTATTTT. This encodes CASYPGPPMADTQYF.

The rearrangement uses TRBV29-1 and TRBJ2-5; a possible D gene is TRBD2 (5 bases). In germline, CDR1 is SQVTM, CDR2 ANQGSEA. The CDR3 sequence is 11 residues long. CDR3 amino acids: CAGGPQETQYF. The CDR3 nucleotides are TGCGCCGGAGGCCCTCAAGAGACCCAGTACTTC.

This chain links TRBV6-5 with TRBJ2-5, with D uncertain. CDR1 and CDR2 (germline): MNHEY, SVGAGI. V lost 6 bases to trimming and J lost 5 bases, with 7 bases between them. The CDR3 runs 11 residues. The CDR3 loop reads CASRAGETQYF. CDR3 nucleotide sequence: TGTGCCAGCAGGGCCGGGGAGACCCAGTACTTC.